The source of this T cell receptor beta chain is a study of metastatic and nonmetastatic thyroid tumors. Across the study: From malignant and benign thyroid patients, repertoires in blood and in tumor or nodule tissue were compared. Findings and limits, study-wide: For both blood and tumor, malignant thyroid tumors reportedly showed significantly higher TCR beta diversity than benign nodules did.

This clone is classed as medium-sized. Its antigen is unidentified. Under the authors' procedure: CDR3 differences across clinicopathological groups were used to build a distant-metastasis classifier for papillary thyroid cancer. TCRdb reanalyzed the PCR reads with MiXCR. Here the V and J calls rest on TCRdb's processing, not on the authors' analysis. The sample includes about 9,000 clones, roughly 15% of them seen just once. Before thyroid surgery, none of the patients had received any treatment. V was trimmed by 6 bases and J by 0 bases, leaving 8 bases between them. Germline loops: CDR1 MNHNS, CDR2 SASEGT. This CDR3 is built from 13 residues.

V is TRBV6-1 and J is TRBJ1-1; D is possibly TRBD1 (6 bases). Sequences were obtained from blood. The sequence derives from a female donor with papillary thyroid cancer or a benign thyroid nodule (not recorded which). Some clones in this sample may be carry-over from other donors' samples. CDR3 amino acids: CASRTGLNTEAFF. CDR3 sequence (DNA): TGTGCCAGCAGAACAGGGTTGAACACTGAAGCTTTCTTT.